The rows below give T cell receptor beta chains drawn from one sample of a study of cytomegalovirus exposure and HLA in healthy donors. Profiling relied on immunoSEQ multiplex PCR, and the TCRdb table lists in-frame clones only, not all of them. The profile shows about 400,000 clones, roughly 88% of them singletons. The material sequenced was PBMCs. The receptors were gathered from a woman aged 18-29 years in good health and CMV-seronegative. Each CDR3 is given with its conserved first and last residue. D genes are given only for firm matches. For some rows the clone size is stated as once, few or many, or as a class when expanded; others skip it.

CDR3 length: 15; V gene: TRBV28; clone size: few; D gene: TRBD2; J gene: TRBJ2-7; CDR3 DNA: TGTGCCAGCAGTCCGCCCACCGGGAGGTCCTACGAGCAGTACTTC; CDR3 protein: CASSPPTGRSYEQYF
CDR3 length: 16; V gene: TRBV19; clone size: -; D gene: TRBD1; J gene: TRBJ2-7; CDR3 DNA: TGTGCCAGTAGTCCCGAGGACAGGGAGAAGTTTTACGAGCAGTACTTC; CDR3 protein: CASSPEDREKFYEQYF
CDR3 length: 15; V gene: TRBV6-5; clone size: once; D gene: TRBD2; J gene: TRBJ2-5; CDR3 DNA: TGTGCCAGCAGTTACTCGGGAGGGGATCTAGAGACCCAGTACTTC; CDR3 protein: CASSYSGGDLETQYF
CDR3 length: 17; V gene: TRBV7-9; clone size: few; D gene: -; J gene: TRBJ2-7; CDR3 DNA: TGTGCCAGCAGCTTAGGGGCCGGTGCGCCCCCGTCCTACGAGCAGTACTTC; CDR3 protein: CASSLGAGAPPSYEQYF
CDR3 length: 17; V gene: TRBV30; clone size: -; D gene: -; J gene: TRBJ1-1; CDR3 DNA: TGTGCCTGGAGTGTCCCGTTGCGGGGGGGCCCGAGCACTGAAGCTTTCTTT; CDR3 protein: CAWSVPLRGGPSTEAFF
CDR3 length: 13; V gene: TRBV2; clone size: -; D gene: TRBD1; J gene: TRBJ2-7; CDR3 DNA: TGTGCCAGCTTCGGACAGGGGGCTAGCGAGCAGTACTTC; CDR3 protein: CASFGQGASEQYF
CDR3 length: 17; V gene: TRBV9; clone size: -; D gene: -; J gene: TRBJ1-3; CDR3 DNA: TGTGCCAGCAGCGCCAGGACAGATGGATTTTCTGGAAACACCATATATTTT; CDR3 protein: CASSARTDGFSGNTIYF
CDR3 length: 14; V gene: TRBV4-1; clone size: -; D gene: -; J gene: TRBJ2-1; CDR3 DNA: TGCGCCAGCAGCCAAGCGAGTTCCTACAATGAGCAGTTCTTC; CDR3 protein: CASSQASSYNEQFF
CDR3 length: 15; V gene: TRBV7-9; clone size: -; D gene: TRBD1; J gene: TRBJ1-2; CDR3 DNA: TGTGCCAGCAGCTTAGACGCAGGGGGCTCCTATGGCTACACCTTC; CDR3 protein: CASSLDAGGSYGYTF
CDR3 length: 15; V gene: TRBV27; clone size: -; D gene: TRBD2; J gene: TRBJ2-7; CDR3 DNA: TGTGCCAGCAGCCCGGGGACTAGCGGGAGAGGCGAGCAGTACTTC; CDR3 protein: CASSPGTSGRGEQYF
CDR3 length: 19; V gene: TRBV4-2; clone size: -; D gene: -; J gene: TRBJ2-7; CDR3 DNA: TGTGCCAGCAGCCAAGAGAGCCCCTCGGGGGGAGGGGGGTTCTACGAGCAGTACTTC; CDR3 protein: CASSQESPSGGGGFYEQYF
CDR3 length: 12; V gene: TRBV2; clone size: few; D gene: -; J gene: TRBJ1-1; CDR3 DNA: TGTGCCAGCAGCACAGGGTACCCTGAAGCTTTCTTT; CDR3 protein: CASSTGYPEAFF
CDR3 length: 11; V gene: TRBV5-1; clone size: -; D gene: -; J gene: TRBJ2-7; CDR3 DNA: TGCGCCAGCAGCGAGGGTTACGAGCAGTACTTC; CDR3 protein: CASSEGYEQYF
CDR3 length: 12; V gene: TRBV4-2; clone size: -; D gene: -; J gene: TRBJ2-1; CDR3 DNA: TGTGCCAGCAGCCCTTTCGGTGATGAGCAGTTCTTC; CDR3 protein: CASSPFGDEQFF
CDR3 length: 14; V gene: TRBV4-1; clone size: -; D gene: -; J gene: TRBJ2-3; CDR3 DNA: TGCGCCAGCAGCCAAGACCGGCCTCCCCAGACAGAGTATTTT; CDR3 protein: CASSQDRPPQTEYF
CDR3 length: 18; V gene: TRBV9; clone size: -; D gene: -; J gene: TRBJ2-1; CDR3 DNA: TGTGCCAGCAGCGTAGCCCCCACGGGAGCGAGCTCCTACAATGAGCAGTTCTTC; CDR3 protein: CASSVAPTGASSYNEQFF
CDR3 length: 15; V gene: TRBV27; clone size: -; D gene: TRBD1; J gene: TRBJ2-1; CDR3 DNA: TGTGCCAGCAGTTTACGGGACAGGGCCGTATATGAGCAGTTCTTC; CDR3 protein: CASSLRDRAVYEQFF
CDR3 length: 17; V gene: TRBV28; clone size: -; D gene: TRBD2; J gene: TRBJ2-2; CDR3 DNA: TGTGCCAGCGAAGATCTCCGGGGGGTAACGAACACCGGGGAGCTGTTTTTT; CDR3 protein: CASEDLRGVTNTGELFF
CDR3 length: 14; V gene: TRBV18; clone size: -; D gene: TRBD1; J gene: TRBJ1-1; CDR3 DNA: TGTGCCAGCTCACCACCAGACAGGGTGGCTGAAGCTTTCTTT; CDR3 protein: CASSPPDRVAEAFF
CDR3 length: 15; V gene: TRBV11-2; clone size: -; D gene: -; J gene: TRBJ2-7; CDR3 DNA: TGTGCCAGCAGCGCCCCGTCTCAGTCAACCTACGAGCAGTACTTC; CDR3 protein: CASSAPSQSTYEQYF
CDR3 length: 16; V gene: TRBV4-2; clone size: once; D gene: -; J gene: TRBJ1-4; CDR3 DNA: TGTGCCAGCAGCCAAGATGGCGGAACACCGAATGAAAAACTGTTTTTT; CDR3 protein: CASSQDGGTPNEKLFF
CDR3 length: 16; V gene: TRBV4-1; clone size: once; D gene: -; J gene: TRBJ2-3; CDR3 DNA: TGCGCCAGCAGCCAAGGGTGGGGGGGACAGGCAGATACGCAGTATTTT; CDR3 protein: CASSQGWGGQADTQYF
CDR3 length: 11; V gene: TRBV28; clone size: -; D gene: -; J gene: TRBJ2-5; CDR3 DNA: TGTGCCAGCAGTTTGCGAGAGACCCAGTACTTC; CDR3 protein: CASSLRETQYF
CDR3 length: 15; V gene: TRBV27; clone size: -; D gene: -; J gene: TRBJ2-6; CDR3 DNA: TGTGCCAGCAGTTCTCTCGGGATAGGGGCCAACGTCCTGACTTTC; CDR3 protein: CASSSLGIGANVLTF
CDR3 length: 14; V gene: TRBV6-5; clone size: -; D gene: TRBD1; J gene: TRBJ2-7; CDR3 DNA: TGTGCCAGCAGCCAAACAGGGGAAATGGGCGAGCAGTACTTC; CDR3 protein: CASSQTGEMGEQYF
CDR3 length: 19; V gene: TRBV7-6; clone size: -; D gene: TRBD2; J gene: TRBJ2-3; CDR3 DNA: TGTGCCAGCAGCTTAGCCAAACCGGGACTAGCGGGGGTAGGAGATACGCAGTATTTT; CDR3 protein: CASSLAKPGLAGVGDTQYF
CDR3 length: 12; V gene: TRBV6-5; clone size: -; D gene: -; J gene: TRBJ2-1; CDR3 DNA: TGTGCCAGCAGGGGGACTTCCAATGAGCAGTTCTTC; CDR3 protein: CASRGTSNEQFF
CDR3 length: 13; V gene: TRBV30; clone size: once; D gene: -; J gene: TRBJ1-6; CDR3 DNA: TGTGCCTGGAGCGTACAAAAAAATTCACCCCTCCACTTT; CDR3 protein: CAWSVQKNSPLHF
CDR3 length: 15; V gene: TRBV28; clone size: -; D gene: -; J gene: TRBJ1-2; CDR3 DNA: TGTGCCAGCAGTCCCGGGGACTCCAACAACTATGGCTACACCTTC; CDR3 protein: CASSPGDSNNYGYTF
CDR3 length: 16; V gene: TRBV10-1; clone size: -; D gene: -; J gene: TRBJ2-3; CDR3 DNA: TGCGCCAGCAGTGATTCCGGGACACTCCCCACAGATACGCAGTATTTT; CDR3 protein: CASSDSGTLPTDTQYF
CDR3 length: 14; V gene: TRBV7-3; clone size: -; D gene: -; J gene: TRBJ2-2; CDR3 DNA: TGTGCCAGCAGCCCGACAGGCAACACCGGGGAGCTGTTTTTT; CDR3 protein: CASSPTGNTGELFF
CDR3 length: 15; V gene: TRBV2; clone size: -; D gene: -; J gene: TRBJ2-3; CDR3 DNA: TGTGCCAGCAGTGTACAGATGATGGGCACAGATACGCAGTATTTT; CDR3 protein: CASSVQMMGTDTQYF
CDR3 length: 15; V gene: TRBV2; clone size: -; D gene: -; J gene: TRBJ2-7; CDR3 DNA: TGTGCCAGCAGTGGTCGCAGTCAAAGCTCCTACGAGCAGTACTTC; CDR3 protein: CASSGRSQSSYEQYF
CDR3 length: 15; V gene: TRBV5-1; clone size: -; D gene: -; J gene: TRBJ2-3; CDR3 DNA: TGCGCCAGCAGCGCGGGACTCGGGTTGCCAGATACGCAGTATTTT; CDR3 protein: CASSAGLGLPDTQYF
CDR3 length: 16; V gene: TRBV5-6; clone size: few; D gene: -; J gene: TRBJ2-7; CDR3 DNA: TGTGCCAGCAGCTTGGGAGGCCTAGCAAGCTCCTACGAGCAGTACTTC; CDR3 protein: CASSLGGLASSYEQYF
CDR3 length: 13; V gene: TRBV6-5; clone size: -; D gene: TRBD1; J gene: TRBJ1-1; CDR3 DNA: TGTGCCAGCAGCCAACAGGGGGGCACTGAAGCTTTCTTT; CDR3 protein: CASSQQGGTEAFF
CDR3 length: 11; V gene: TRBV20-1; clone size: once; D gene: TRBD2; J gene: TRBJ2-3; CDR3 DNA: TGCAGTGCGCGGGGGTCAGATACGCAGTATTTT; CDR3 protein: CSARGSDTQYF
CDR3 length: 14; V gene: TRBV30; clone size: once; D gene: -; J gene: TRBJ1-2; CDR3 DNA: TGTGCCTGGAGACCCGGGACTGCCTTGGAGGGCTACACCTTC; CDR3 protein: CAWRPGTALEGYTF
CDR3 length: 13; V gene: TRBV19; clone size: -; D gene: -; J gene: TRBJ1-1; CDR3 DNA: TGTGCCAGTAGTACCAGGGTGAACACTGAAGCTTTCTTT; CDR3 protein: CASSTRVNTEAFF
CDR3 length: 13; V gene: TRBV11-2; clone size: -; D gene: -; J gene: TRBJ2-3; CDR3 DNA: TGTGCCAGCAGCTTAGATCCGGCAGATACGCAGTATTTT; CDR3 protein: CASSLDPADTQYF
CDR3 length: 15; V gene: TRBV9; clone size: -; D gene: TRBD2; J gene: TRBJ2-3; CDR3 DNA: TGTGCCAGCAGCGACCAGCGGGAGCACACAGATACGCAGTATTTT; CDR3 protein: CASSDQREHTDTQYF
CDR3 length: 17; V gene: TRBV15; clone size: once; D gene: TRBD2; J gene: TRBJ2-1; CDR3 DNA: TGTGCCACCAGCAGACGTCGGCGGGAGGGTTCCTACAATGAGCAGTTCTTC; CDR3 protein: CATSRRRREGSYNEQFF
CDR3 length: 14; V gene: TRBV6-6; clone size: -; D gene: TRBD1; J gene: TRBJ1-2; CDR3 DNA: TGTGCCAGCAGTCGGTCGACAGGGGACTATGGCTACACCTTC; CDR3 protein: CASSRSTGDYGYTF
CDR3 length: 16; V gene: TRBV28; clone size: -; D gene: -; J gene: TRBJ2-5; CDR3 DNA: TGTGCCAGCAGACGACCTCTGGCGGGGGCCAAAGAGACCCAGTACTTC; CDR3 protein: CASRRPLAGAKETQYF
CDR3 length: 15; V gene: TRBV6-1; clone size: once; D gene: TRBD1; J gene: TRBJ1-5; CDR3 DNA: TGTGCCAGCAGTTCCCTGACAGGGAACAATCAGCCCCAGCATTTT; CDR3 protein: CASSSLTGNNQPQHF
CDR3 length: 14; V gene: TRBV29-1; clone size: -; D gene: -; J gene: TRBJ2-3; CDR3 DNA: TGCAGCGTTGTCCGGGTAATGGGCACAGATACGCAGTATTTT; CDR3 protein: CSVVRVMGTDTQYF
CDR3 length: 16; V gene: TRBV18; clone size: few; D gene: TRBD1; J gene: TRBJ1-5; CDR3 DNA: TGTGCCAGCTCACCAAGCTCCGGACAGGGCAATCAGCCCCAGCATTTT; CDR3 protein: CASSPSSGQGNQPQHF
CDR3 length: 16; V gene: TRBV27; clone size: -; D gene: TRBD1; J gene: TRBJ2-3; CDR3 DNA: TGTGCCAGCAGCCTGACGACAGGGGATGGCACAGATACGCAGTATTTT; CDR3 protein: CASSLTTGDGTDTQYF
CDR3 length: 13; V gene: TRBV5-1; clone size: -; D gene: -; J gene: TRBJ2-7; CDR3 DNA: TGCGCCAGCAGCACGTCAGTTTCCTACGAGCAGTACTTC; CDR3 protein: CASSTSVSYEQYF